These T cell receptor beta chains were read from a single sample in a study of blood T cell repertoires in COVID-19. This table comes from immunoSEQ multiplex PCR, and its TCRdb copy is limited to in-frame clones, with some not included. Counted here are 15,000 to 20,000 clones, nearly 90% occurring once; the ten biggest clones make up 9.8%. The specimen was peripheral blood. Every receptor here comes from a man aged 40-49 years with active COVID-19. CDR3s include the opening cysteine and the closing phenylalanine or tryptophan. A D gene is named only where the DNA matches it firmly. Not all rows give a size; the values are once, few, many and, for expanded clones, a class.

D: TRBD1; V: TRBV6-2/TRBV6-3; J: TRBJ1-2; size: .; DNA: TGTGCCAGCAGTACAGGGGGCACTTATGTCTACACCTTC; CDR3: CASSTGGTYVYTF
D: TRBD1; V: TRBV19; J: TRBJ1-4; size: few; DNA: TGTGCCAGCGTCAGACGGACAGGGGAAAAACTGTTTTTT; CDR3: CASVRRTGEKLFF
D: .; V: TRBV5-8; J: TRBJ2-5; size: .; DNA: TGTGCCAGCATCGACCCTGGCGGGTGGGAGATGACCCAAGAGACCCAGTACTTC; CDR3: CASIDPGGWEMTQETQYF
D: .; V: TRBV30; J: TRBJ1-1; size: .; DNA: TGTGCCTGGAGTAGGCGGGAAACTGAAGCTTTCTTT; CDR3: CAWSRRETEAFF
D: TRBD1; V: TRBV2; J: TRBJ1-1; size: .; DNA: TGTGCCAGCAACTTACAGGGGTTAATGAACACTGAAGCTTTCTTT; CDR3: CASNLQGLMNTEAFF
D: .; V: TRBV5-1; J: TRBJ1-4; size: .; DNA: TGCGCCAGCAGCCCGATGGGCCCGAATGAAAAACTGTTTTTT; CDR3: CASSPMGPNEKLFF
D: TRBD2; V: TRBV7-2; J: TRBJ2-7; size: .; DNA: TGTGCCAGCAGTCTAACTAGCGGGAGCTACGAGCAGTACTTC; CDR3: CASSLTSGSYEQYF
D: .; V: TRBV18; J: TRBJ1-1; size: once; DNA: TGTGCCAGCTCACCAGTGCGACAGACCACTGAAGCTTTCTTT; CDR3: CASSPVRQTTEAFF
D: TRBD2; V: TRBV5-5; J: TRBJ2-3; size: .; DNA: TGTGCCAGCAGTCAAAAAATGACTAGCGGGAGTGGTGCAGATACGCAGTATTTT; CDR3: CASSQKMTSGSGADTQYF
D: TRBD2; V: TRBV27; J: TRBJ2-3; size: .; DNA: TGTGCCAGCAGTTTCTCTCAACTAGCGGGAGTTATAGATACGCAGTATTTT; CDR3: CASSFSQLAGVIDTQYF
D: TRBD1; V: TRBV11-2; J: TRBJ1-1; size: .; DNA: TGTGCCAGCAGCTTCGGACAGGGGGTAACTGAAGCTTTCTTT; CDR3: CASSFGQGVTEAFF
D: TRBD1; V: TRBV5-4; J: TRBJ1-2; size: .; DNA: TGTGCCAGCAGCTTGGAGTTGCGTCAGGGGGTCTATGGCTACACCTTC; CDR3: CASSLELRQGVYGYTF
D: TRBD1; V: TRBV5-6; J: TRBJ2-2; size: .; DNA: TGTGCCAGCAGCTTGACCCCGGGACAGGGGATTAGCGGGGAGCTGTTTTTT; CDR3: CASSLTPGQGISGELFF
D: TRBD2; V: TRBV9; J: TRBJ2-3; size: .; DNA: TGTGCCAGCAGCGTACATGAACTAGCGGTAAGCACAGATACGCAGTATTTT; CDR3: CASSVHELAVSTDTQYF
D: .; V: TRBV27; J: TRBJ2-7; size: .; DNA: TGTGCCAGCAGTTCCTCCGGGGGAACAGCGGCCTACGAGCAGTACTTC; CDR3: CASSSSGGTAAYEQYF
D: TRBD1; V: TRBV19; J: TRBJ1-1; size: .; DNA: TGTGCCAGTAGTCCTCAGGACAGGGTATCGATAACTGAAGCTTTCTTT; CDR3: CASSPQDRVSITEAFF
D: TRBD1; V: TRBV13; J: TRBJ2-3; size: few; DNA: TGTGCCAGCACATACAGGGGTTTGAGAGCAGATACGCAGTATTTT; CDR3: CASTYRGLRADTQYF
D: TRBD1; V: TRBV7-9; J: TRBJ2-1; size: .; DNA: TGTGCCAGCAGCCCTCGACAGGGGGCCTACAATGAGCAGTTCTTC; CDR3: CASSPRQGAYNEQFF
D: .; V: TRBV10-2; J: TRBJ1-2; size: once; DNA: TGCGCCAGCAGTGGGACAAACTATGGCTACACCTTC; CDR3: CASSGTNYGYTF
D: TRBD1; V: TRBV7-2; J: TRBJ1-2; size: .; DNA: TGTGCCAGCAGCTTAGTCCGGACAGGGAGTCGCTATGGCTACACCTTC; CDR3: CASSLVRTGSRYGYTF
D: TRBD2; V: TRBV10-2; J: TRBJ2-1; size: .; DNA: TGCGCCAGCCTTCTAGCGGGAGACAATGAGCAGTTCTTC; CDR3: CASLLAGDNEQFF
D: TRBD2; V: TRBV9; J: TRBJ2-7; size: .; DNA: TGTGCCAGCAGCGCCGGGACTAGCGGAGCCTACGAGCAGTACTTC; CDR3: CASSAGTSGAYEQYF
D: .; V: TRBV7-8; J: TRBJ1-5; size: .; DNA: TGTGCCAGCAGCCTCAGATTAGCATTAAATCAGCCCCAGCATTTT; CDR3: CASSLRLALNQPQHF
D: TRBD2; V: TRBV11-2; J: TRBJ2-1; size: .; DNA: TGTGCCAGCAGCTTTTTTGAGGGAGGGCCTTCTCGGAATGAGCAGTTCTTC; CDR3: CASSFFEGGPSRNEQFF
D: TRBD1; V: TRBV6-6; J: TRBJ1-1; size: once; DNA: TGTGCCAGCAGTTATCCGAGACAGGGGGCGAACACTGAAGCTTTCTTT; CDR3: CASSYPRQGANTEAFF
D: .; V: TRBV24-1; J: TRBJ2-1; size: .; DNA: TGTGCCACCAGTGAAGGGAGCTCCTACAATGAGCAGTTCTTC; CDR3: CATSEGSSYNEQFF
D: TRBD1; V: TRBV4-3; J: TRBJ2-6; size: .; DNA: TGCGCCAGCAGGGACATAACAGGGGATGGGGCCAACGTCCTGACTTTC; CDR3: CASRDITGDGANVLTF